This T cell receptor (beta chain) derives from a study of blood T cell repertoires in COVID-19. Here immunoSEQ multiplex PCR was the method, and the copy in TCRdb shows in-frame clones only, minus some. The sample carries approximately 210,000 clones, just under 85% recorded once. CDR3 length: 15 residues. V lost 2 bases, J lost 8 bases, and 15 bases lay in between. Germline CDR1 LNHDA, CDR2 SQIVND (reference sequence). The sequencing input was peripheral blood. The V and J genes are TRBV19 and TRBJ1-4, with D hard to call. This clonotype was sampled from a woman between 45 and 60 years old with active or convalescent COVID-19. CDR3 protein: CASSINARPGEKLFF. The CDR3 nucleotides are TGTGCCAGTAGTATAAACGCGCGCCCGGGAGAAAAACTGTTTTTT.